The following is a T cell receptor (beta chain) sequence with its context. The data were taken from a study of T cell clones after liver transplantation. With 5 bases clipped from V and 9 bases from J, the junction kept 6 bases outside the gene matches. CDR1 and CDR2 (germline): LNHDA, SQIVND (reference sequence). The CDR3 has 14 residues. Clones were read by immunoSEQ multiplex PCR, and TCRdb kept only the in-frame ones, dropping some. The data show approximately 51,000 clones, 70% to 90% seen once. The clonotype originates from a human patient who received a liver transplant. Some of these T cells may belong to the graft donor. The sequences come from CD8+ T cells from blood, collected 12 months after liver transplant. The genes are TRBV19 and TRBJ2-1; the match to TRBD2 covers 11 bases. As DNA, the CDR3 is TGTGCCAGTAGTCTCATAGCGGGAGGGCGTGAGCAGTTCTTC. Protein: CASSLIAGGREQFF.